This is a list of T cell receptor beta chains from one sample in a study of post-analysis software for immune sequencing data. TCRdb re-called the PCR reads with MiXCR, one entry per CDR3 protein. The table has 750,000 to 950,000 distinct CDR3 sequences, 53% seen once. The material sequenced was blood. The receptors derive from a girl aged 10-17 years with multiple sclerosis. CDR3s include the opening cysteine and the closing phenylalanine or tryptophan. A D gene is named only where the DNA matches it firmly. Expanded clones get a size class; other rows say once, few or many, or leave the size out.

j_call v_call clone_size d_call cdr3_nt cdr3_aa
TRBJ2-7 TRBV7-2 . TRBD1 TGTGCCAGCAGCTTTAGCTGGGGGACAGGGGGCATTTACGAGCAGTACTTC CASSFSWGTGGIYEQYF
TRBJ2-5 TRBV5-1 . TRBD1 TGCGCCAGCAGCCGAGCGGACAGGGGGCGGTTCTTCCAAGAGACCCAGTACTTC CASSRADRGRFFQETQYF
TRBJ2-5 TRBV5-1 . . TGCGCCAGCAGCTTGCTCTCTAGCGCCCAACAAGAGACCCAGTACTTC CASSLLSSAQQETQYF
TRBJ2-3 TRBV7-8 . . TGTGCCAGCAGCTTAGAGTTAAGGGGGAGCACAGATACGCAGTATTTT CASSLELRGSTDTQYF
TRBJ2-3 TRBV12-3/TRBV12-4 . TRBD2 TGTGCCAGCAGTTTACAGACTAGCGGGGGTGACACAGATACGCAGTATTTT CASSLQTSGGDTDTQYF
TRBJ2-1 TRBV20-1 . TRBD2 TGCAGTGCGACTGGACTAGCGGTAAACAATGAGCAGTTCTTC CSATGLAVNNEQFF
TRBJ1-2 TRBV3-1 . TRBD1 TGTGCCAGCACCTGGACAGGGGGCGATCGCTACACCTTC CASTWTGGDRYTF
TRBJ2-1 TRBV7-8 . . TGCGCCAGCACCCAGGAGGGTAGCTCCTACAATGAGCAGTTCTTC CASTQEGSSYNEQFF
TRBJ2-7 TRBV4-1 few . TGCGCCAGCAGCTGGGACATTTACTCCTACGAGCAGTACTTC CASSWDIYSYEQYF
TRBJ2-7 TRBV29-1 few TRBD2 TGCAGCGTTGCCACTAGCGGCCTTTCCTACGAGCAGTACTTC CSVATSGLSYEQYF
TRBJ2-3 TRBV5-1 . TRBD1 TGCGCCAGCAGAACCGGACAGGGGGGCACAGATACGCAGTATTTT CASRTGQGGTDTQYF
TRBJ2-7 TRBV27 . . TGTGCCAGCAGCTTTTCGGGGGACAGTTACGAGCAGTACTTC CASSFSGDSYEQYF
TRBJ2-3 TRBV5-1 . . TGCGCCAGCAGCACACCAGGGGAGGATACGCAGTATTTT CASSTPGEDTQYF
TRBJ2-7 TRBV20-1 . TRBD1 TGCAGTGCCTATGAGGACAGGGTGGCATACGAGCAGTACTTC CSAYEDRVAYEQYF
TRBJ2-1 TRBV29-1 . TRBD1 TGCAGCATATACAGGGGTAATGAGCAGTTCTTC CSIYRGNEQFF
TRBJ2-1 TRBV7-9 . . TGTGCCAGCAGCTCGGCCGGGGGCTTCGTCCGGTTCTTC CASSSAGGFVRFF
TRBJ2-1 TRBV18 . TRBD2 TGTGCCAGCCCACCTCTCGGACTAGCGGGAGTTAATGAGCAGTTCTTC CASPPLGLAGVNEQFF
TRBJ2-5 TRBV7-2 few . TGTGCCAGCAGCCGGGAACGCGAGACCCAGTACTTC CASSRERETQYF
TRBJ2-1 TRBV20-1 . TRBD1 TGCAGTGCTAGTCTGGACAGGGGGCGCATGGATGAGCAGTTCTTC CSASLDRGRMDEQFF
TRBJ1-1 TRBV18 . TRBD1 TGTGCCAGCTCACCGGGACAGGGGTCTGAAGCTTTCTTT CASSPGQGSEAFF
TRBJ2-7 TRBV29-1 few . TGCAGCGTCCTGGACTGGGGAGTGATGGGTGAGCAGTACTTC CSVLDWGVMGEQYF
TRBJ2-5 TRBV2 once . TGTGCCAGCAGTACGGGTGGGAGAGAGACCCAGTACTTC CASSTGGRETQYF
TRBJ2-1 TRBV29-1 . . TGCAGCGTTGGGAGGCCTAATGAGCAGTTCTTC CSVGRPNEQFF
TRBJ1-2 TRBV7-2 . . TGTGCCAGCAGCTTAATGCCAGACTATGGCTACACCTTC CASSLMPDYGYTF
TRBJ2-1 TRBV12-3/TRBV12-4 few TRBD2 TGTGCCAGCAGTTTAATGGGGCTAGCGGGGGCCAAGGAGTTCTTC CASSLMGLAGAKEFF
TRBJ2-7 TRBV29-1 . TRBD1 TGCAGCGCCGAGGGGGACAGCAACGAGCAGTACTTC CSAEGDSNEQYF
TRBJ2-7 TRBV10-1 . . TGCGCCAGCAGTGAGCCTTCTAGTCGGAACGAGCAGTACTTC CASSEPSSRNEQYF
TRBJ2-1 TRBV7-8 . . TGTGCCAGCAGCCTAGGTGAAGGGGGTCATCTGGGTGAGCAGTTCTTC CASSLGEGGHLGEQFF
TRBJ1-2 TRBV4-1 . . TGCGCCAGCAGCCGCGCCACCGGGATCCTCAACTATGGCTACACCTTC CASSRATGILNYGYTF
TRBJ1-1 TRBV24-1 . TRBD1 TGTGCCACCAGTGAAGGGGGCGCAAAGGCTGGAGCTTTCTTT CATSEGGAKAGAFF
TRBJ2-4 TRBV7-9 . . TGTGCCAGCAGCTTATTCGCCAGGGACCCCTTAGCCAAAAACATTCAGTACTTC CASSLFARDPLAKNIQYF
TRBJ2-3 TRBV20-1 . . TGCAGTGCTGGACCGGGACACCCTAGCACAGATACGCAGTATTTT CSAGPGHPSTDTQYF
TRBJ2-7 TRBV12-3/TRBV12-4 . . TGTGCCAGCACCATGACGGCAGGCGAGCAGTACTTC CASTMTAGEQYF
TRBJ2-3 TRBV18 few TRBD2 TGTGCCAGCTCACCACCGGAGCGGGGCAGCACAGATACGCAGTATTTT CASSPPERGSTDTQYF
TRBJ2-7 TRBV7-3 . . TGTGCCAGCAGCTTAGCCGGACAGTACGAGCAGTACTTC CASSLAGQYEQYF
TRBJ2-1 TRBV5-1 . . TGCGCCAGCAGCGGGGGCAGTCAGAGTTACAATGAGCAGTTCTTC CASSGGSQSYNEQFF
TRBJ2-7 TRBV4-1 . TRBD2 TGCGCCAGCAGCGGAGAGCGGGGACCTACCTACGAGCAGTACTTC CASSGERGPTYEQYF
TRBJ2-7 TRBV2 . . TGTGCCAGCAAACAGGAGTCTTACGAGCAGTACTTC CASKQESYEQYF
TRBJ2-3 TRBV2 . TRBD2 TGTGCCAGCCGACGACTAGCGGGACCCACAGATACGCAGTATTTT CASRRLAGPTDTQYF
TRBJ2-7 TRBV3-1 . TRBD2 TGTGCCAGCAGCCCCGGGACTAGCGGATTCTACGAGCAGTACTTC CASSPGTSGFYEQYF
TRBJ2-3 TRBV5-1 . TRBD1 TGCGCCAGCAGCCTACGTGCCCCGGGACAGGGGGCGGGAGATACGCAGTATTTT CASSLRAPGQGAGDTQYF
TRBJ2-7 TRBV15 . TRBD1 TGTGCCACCACACAGGGGAACGAGCAGTACTTC CATTQGNEQYF
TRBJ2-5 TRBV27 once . TGTGCCAGCAGTGCCAAAAAACAGGATCCGGGGGAGCAGTACTTC CASSAKKQDPGEQYF
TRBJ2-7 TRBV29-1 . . TGCAGCGTTGTTCCCCGACTGGTCCGCGACGAGCAGTACTTC CSVVPRLVRDEQYF
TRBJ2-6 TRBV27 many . TGTGCCAGCAGTTTATACTCTGGGGCCAACGTCCTGACTTTC CASSLYSGANVLTF
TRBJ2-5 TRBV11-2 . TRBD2 TGTGCCAGCAGCCTGAGGACTAGCGGAGAGCAAGAGACCCAGTACTTC CASSLRTSGEQETQYF
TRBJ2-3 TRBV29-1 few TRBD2 TGCAGCGTAACTGACAGACTAGCGGGGAGCACAGATACGCAGTATTTT CSVTDRLAGSTDTQYF
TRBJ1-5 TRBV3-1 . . TGTGCCAGCAGCCAAGGAGTTGCTCAGCCCCAGCATTTT CASSQGVAQPQHF
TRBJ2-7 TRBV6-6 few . TGTGCCAGCAGTACAGGGGAGGGATCCTACGAGCAGTACTTC CASSTGEGSYEQYF
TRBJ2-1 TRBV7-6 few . TGTGCCAGCAGCTTAAGTTCGGCGGGGCGCAATGAGCAGTTCTTC CASSLSSAGRNEQFF
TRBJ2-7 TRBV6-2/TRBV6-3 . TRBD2 TGTGCCAGCAGCCCCTATAGCGGGTCTGGTGTCTGCGAGCAGTACTTC CASSPYSGSGVCEQYF
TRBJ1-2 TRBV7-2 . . TGTGCCAGCAGCTTTTCGGCCAGGGGAGATAATGGCTACACCTTC CASSFSARGDNGYTF